This T cell receptor beta chain is drawn from a study of patients and donors after allogeneic stem cell transplantation (dated by TCRdb to about 2020). Cut back by 8 bases and 0 bases, the V and J ends lie 22 bases apart. According to the germline V gene, CDR1 reads SGHTA and CDR2 reads FQGNSA. The CDR3 sequence holds 17 residues, the cysteine and phenylalanine included. The CDR3 DNA has 51 bases and is translated from base 1. Libraries were made using RT-PCR. The run used a NextSeq 550. In-frame beta chains were kept once TCRdb had trimmed the public reads at Q25 with fastp and called clones with MiXCR. For every CDR3 protein sequence, its rows merge into one entry that carries the most common genes and DNA. The sample contains 200,000 to 250,000 distinct CDR3 sequences, about 14% of them found a single time. About 9.9% of the sample comes from the top ten. About this clonotype: What antigen it recognizes has not been identified. No base quality values were provided; no much bigger clone lies one nucleotide off.

Sequences were obtained from blood, either unsorted or a sorted T cell fraction (not recorded which). The sequence links TRBV7-2 to TRBJ1-1; the D gene is possibly TRBD1, with 5 bases matching. This clonotype was sampled from a human donor who was either an allogeneic HSCT recipient or a stem cell or donor lymphocyte infusion donor (not recorded which). It is not recorded whose cells these are; they may come from a transplant donor. The bases read TGTGCCAGCCTCCCGACGGGGACCAGGGTGATGAACACTGAAGCTTTCTTT. Translated, this gives CASLPTGTRVMNTEAFF.